This is a list of T cell receptor beta chains from one sample in a study of PD-L1 blockade in urothelial cancer. TCRdb's copy holds only in-frame clones and misses some; the assay was immunoSEQ multiplex PCR. The sample lists 95,000 to 100,000 clones, around 87% occurring once. The sequenced sample was PBMCs, obtained around atezolizumab (anti-PD-L1) treatment. The receptors originated from a man between 60 and 70 years old with urothelial cancer. CDR3s include the opening cysteine and the closing phenylalanine or tryptophan. The order of the fields is CDR3 length, J gene, V gene, D gene, clone size, CDR3 protein, CDR3 DNA. A D gene is named only where the DNA matches it firmly. Not all rows give a size; the values are once, few, many and, for expanded clones, a class.

>17|TRBJ2-4|TRBV18|.|.
CASSPGGLGGAKNIQYF
TGTGCCAGCTCACCAGGAGGTTTGGGGGGAGCCAAAAACATTCAGTACTTC
>17|TRBJ1-2|TRBV4-1|.|.
CASSQAGADTGKRGYTF
TGCGCCAGCAGCCAAGCTGGAGCCGATACAGGAAAGAGGGGCTACACCTTC
>14|TRBJ1-4|TRBV18|TRBD1|.
CASSPGTGDEKLFF
TGTGCCAGCTCACCCGGGACAGGCGATGAAAAACTGTTTTTT
>16|TRBJ2-3|TRBV5-4|TRBD2|once
CASSLAAGGLTDTQYF
TGTGCCAGCAGCTTGGCTGCGGGGGGTCTAACAGATACGCAGTATTTT
>18|TRBJ2-3|TRBV5-1|TRBD2|.
CASSLGSSGGAATDTQYF
TGCGCCAGCAGCTTGGGATCTAGCGGGGGGGCAGCGACAGATACGCAGTATTTT
>12|TRBJ2-7|TRBV5-5|.|.
CASSQDFNEQYF
TGTGCCAGCAGTCAGGACTTCAACGAGCAGTACTTC
>16|TRBJ1-4|TRBV9|.|.
CASSAGIDTYNEKLFF
TGTGCCAGCAGCGCCGGTATCGACACCTATAATGAAAAACTGTTTTTT
>12|TRBJ2-7|TRBV7-3|.|once
CASSLTPDEQYF
TGTGCCAGCAGCTTAACCCCAGACGAGCAGTACTTC
>15|TRBJ2-3|TRBV7-9|TRBD1|once
CASRPSGTGTDTQYF
TGTGCCAGCAGGCCATCCGGGACAGGGACAGATACGCAGTATTTT
>14|TRBJ2-1|TRBV28|TRBD1|.
CASSTTKGTVAQFF
TGTGCCAGCAGTACCACGAAAGGGACAGTGGCGCAGTTCTTC
>15|TRBJ2-1|TRBV7-6|TRBD1|.
CASTVTGAFSHEQFF
TGTGCCAGCACTGTGACAGGGGCCTTTTCGCATGAGCAGTTCTTC